Sequencing of this T cell receptor (beta chain) was carried out in a study of OX40 agonist ivuxolimab in advanced cancers. Study-wide context: Three patients showed partial responses: one hepatocellular carcinoma and two cutaneous melanoma cases. Notes on the study in general: Expansion of clones was among the lowest in partial responders at 0.1-3.0 mg/kg.

Produced via immunoSEQ multiplex PCR; TCRdb's table is partial and in-frame only. The repertoire includes tens of thousands of clones, approximately 90% of them detected once, and roughly 1.9% sits in the top ten. With respect to this clone: Its specificity is not known.

V was clipped by 3 bases and J by 1 base, with 13 bases between them. This CDR3 is built from 16 residues. CDR1 is SEHNR and CDR2 is FQNEAQ in the germline V gene (reference sequence). The gene calls are TRBV7-9 and TRBJ2-1, with D maybe TRBD1 (5 bases). The clonotype comes from an adult with an advanced solid tumor such as melanoma, head and neck, liver or kidney cancer. This specimen consisted of CD4+ or CD8+ T cells sorted from blood, obtained in a trial of the OX40 agonist ivuxolimab. CDR3 nucleotides: TGTGCCAGCAGCTTCCCCCAGGGAACATCCTACAATGAGCAGTTCTTC. Residues: CASSFPQGTSYNEQFF.